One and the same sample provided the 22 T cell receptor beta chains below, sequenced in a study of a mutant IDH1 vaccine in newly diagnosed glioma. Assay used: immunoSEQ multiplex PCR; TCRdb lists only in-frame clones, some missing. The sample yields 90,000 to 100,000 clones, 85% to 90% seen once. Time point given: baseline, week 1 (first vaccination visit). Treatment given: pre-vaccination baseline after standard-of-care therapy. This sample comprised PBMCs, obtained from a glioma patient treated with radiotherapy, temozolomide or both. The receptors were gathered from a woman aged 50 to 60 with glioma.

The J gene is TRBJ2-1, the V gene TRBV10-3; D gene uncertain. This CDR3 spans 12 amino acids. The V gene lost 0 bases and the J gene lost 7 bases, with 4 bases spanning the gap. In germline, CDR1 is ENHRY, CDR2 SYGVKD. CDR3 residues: CAISESENEQFF. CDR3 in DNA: TGTGCCATCAGTGAGTCGGAGAATGAGCAGTTCTTC.

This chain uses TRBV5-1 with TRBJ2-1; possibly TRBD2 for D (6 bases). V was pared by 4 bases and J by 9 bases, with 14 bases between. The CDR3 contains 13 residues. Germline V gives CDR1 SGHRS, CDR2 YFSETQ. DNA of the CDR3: TGCGCCAGCAGCCCCGGAGTGGGAGGTGAGCAGTTCTTC. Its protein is CASSPGVGGEQFF.

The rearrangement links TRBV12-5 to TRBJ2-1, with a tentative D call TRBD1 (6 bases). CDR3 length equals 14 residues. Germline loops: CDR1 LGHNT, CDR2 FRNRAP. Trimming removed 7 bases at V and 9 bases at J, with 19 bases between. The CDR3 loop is CASAPLSGQIEQFF. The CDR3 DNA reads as TGTGCTAGTGCCCCATTATCCGGACAGATTGAGCAGTTCTTC.

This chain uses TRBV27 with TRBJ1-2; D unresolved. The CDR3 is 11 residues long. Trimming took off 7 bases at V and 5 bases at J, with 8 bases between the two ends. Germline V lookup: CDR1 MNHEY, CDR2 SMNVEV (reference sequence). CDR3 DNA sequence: TGTGCCAGCACCTCCGGGTATGGCTACACCTTC. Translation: CASTSGYGYTF.

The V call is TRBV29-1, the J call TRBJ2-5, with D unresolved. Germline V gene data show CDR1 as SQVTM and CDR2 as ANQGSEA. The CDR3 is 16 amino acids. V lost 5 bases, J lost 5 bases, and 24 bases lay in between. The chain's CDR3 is CSVLKVGRTRTETQYF. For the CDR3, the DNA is TGCAGCGTTCTAAAGGTAGGACGGACCAGAACGGAGACCCAGTACTTC.

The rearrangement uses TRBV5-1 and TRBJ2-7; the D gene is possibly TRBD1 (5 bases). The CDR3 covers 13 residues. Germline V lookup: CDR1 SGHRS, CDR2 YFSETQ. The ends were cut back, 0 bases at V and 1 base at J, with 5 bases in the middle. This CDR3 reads CASSLAGSYEQYF. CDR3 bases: TGCGCCAGCAGCTTGGCAGGGTCCTACGAGCAGTACTTC.

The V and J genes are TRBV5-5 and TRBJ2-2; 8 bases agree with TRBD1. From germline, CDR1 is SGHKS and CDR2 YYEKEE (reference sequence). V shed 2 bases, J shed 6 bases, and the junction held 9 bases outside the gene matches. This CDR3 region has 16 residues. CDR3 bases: TGTGCCAGCAGCTTCCGGGACAGGAAACGCCCCGGGGAGCTGTTTTTT. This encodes CASSFRDRKRPGELFF.

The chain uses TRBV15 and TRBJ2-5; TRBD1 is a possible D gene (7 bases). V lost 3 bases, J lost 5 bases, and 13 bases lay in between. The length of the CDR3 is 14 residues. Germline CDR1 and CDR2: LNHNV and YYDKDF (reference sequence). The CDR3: CATSSQQGRETQYF. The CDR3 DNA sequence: TGTGCCACCAGCAGCCAACAGGGGAGGGAGACCCAGTACTTC.

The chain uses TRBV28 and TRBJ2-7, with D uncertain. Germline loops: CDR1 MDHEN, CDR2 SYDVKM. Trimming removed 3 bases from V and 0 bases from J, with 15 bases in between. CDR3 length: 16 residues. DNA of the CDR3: TGTGCCAGCAGTTTTTACCCACAGAAAGGCTCCTACGAGCAGTACTTC. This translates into CASSFYPQKGSYEQYF.

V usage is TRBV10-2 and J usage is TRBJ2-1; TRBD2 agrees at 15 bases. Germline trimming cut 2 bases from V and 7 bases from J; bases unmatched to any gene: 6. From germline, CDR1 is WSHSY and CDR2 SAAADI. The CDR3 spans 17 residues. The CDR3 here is CASSEGTSGRRWNEQFF. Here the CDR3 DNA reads TGCGCCAGCAGTGAGGGGACTAGCGGGAGGAGGTGGAATGAGCAGTTCTTC.

The CDR3 sequence: CASSTRDSRNTGELFF. The CDR3 bases are TGCGCCAGTTCAACCCGGGACTCTCGGAACACCGGGGAGCTGTTTTTT. The chain employs TRBV10-1 and TRBJ2-2, with a tentative D call TRBD2 (6 bases). Germline CDR1 and CDR2: WNHNN and SYGVQD (reference sequence). This CDR3 has 16 residues. V lost 9 bases to trimming and J lost 1 base, with 18 bases between them.

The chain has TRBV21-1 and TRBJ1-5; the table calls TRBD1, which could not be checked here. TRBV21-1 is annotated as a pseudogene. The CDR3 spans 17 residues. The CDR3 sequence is CASSKDGTEHSNQPQHF. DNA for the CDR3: TGTGCCAGCAGCAAAGATGGCACCGAACATAGCAATCAGCCCCAGCATTTT.

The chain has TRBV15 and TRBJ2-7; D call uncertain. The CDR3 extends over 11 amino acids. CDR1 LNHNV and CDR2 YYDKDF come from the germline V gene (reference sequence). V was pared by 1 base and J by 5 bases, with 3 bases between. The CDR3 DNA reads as TGTGCCACCAGCAGAGCTAACGAGCAGTACTTC. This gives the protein CATSRANEQYF.

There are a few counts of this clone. Written as DNA, the CDR3 is TGTGCCAGCAGCTTTAATAGGGGGAGCACTGAAGCTTTCTTT. Protein product: CASSFNRGSTEAFF. The V and J genes are TRBV7-3 and TRBJ1-1; D may be TRBD1 (6 bases). V shed 3 bases and J shed 4 bases, with 12 bases lying between them. Germline assignment: CDR1 SGHTA and CDR2 FQGTGA. The CDR3 is 14 amino acids.

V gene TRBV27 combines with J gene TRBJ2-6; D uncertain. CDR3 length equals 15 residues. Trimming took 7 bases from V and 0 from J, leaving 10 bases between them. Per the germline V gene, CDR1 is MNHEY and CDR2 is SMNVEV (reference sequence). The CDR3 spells CASTRAFSGANVLTF. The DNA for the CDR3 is TGTGCCAGCACACGGGCTTTCTCTGGGGCCAACGTCCTGACTTTC.

The CDR3 sequence is CASSQGAGGSNEQFF. In nucleotides, the CDR3 is TGTGCCAGCAGCCAAGGGGCGGGAGGGTCCAATGAGCAGTTCTTC. V is TRBV4-2 and J is TRBJ2-1, with TRBD2 matching 9 bases. The CDR3 runs 15 residues. Losses at the gene ends were 1 base for V and 6 bases for J; bases not matched to a gene: 4. The V gene's germline CDR1 is LGHNA and CDR2 YNFKEQ.

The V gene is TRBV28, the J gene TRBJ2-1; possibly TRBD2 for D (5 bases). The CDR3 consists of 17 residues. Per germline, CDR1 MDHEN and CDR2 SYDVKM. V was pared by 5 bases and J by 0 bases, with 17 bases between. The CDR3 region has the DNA TGTGCCAGCAGTACAAGTAGCGCCTCGAGCTCCTACAATGAGCAGTTCTTC. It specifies CASSTSSASSSYNEQFF.

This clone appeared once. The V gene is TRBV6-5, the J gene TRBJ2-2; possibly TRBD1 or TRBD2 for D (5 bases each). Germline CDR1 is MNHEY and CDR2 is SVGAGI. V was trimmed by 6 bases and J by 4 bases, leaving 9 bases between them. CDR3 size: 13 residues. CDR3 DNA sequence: TGTGCCAGCAGGAAAGGGACCACCGGGGAGCTGTTTTTT. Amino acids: CASRKGTTGELFF.

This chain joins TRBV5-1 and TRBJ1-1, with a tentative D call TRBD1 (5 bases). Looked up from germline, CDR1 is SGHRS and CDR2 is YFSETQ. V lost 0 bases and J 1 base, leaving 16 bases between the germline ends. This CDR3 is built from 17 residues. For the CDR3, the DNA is TGCGCCAGCAGCTTGGCCCGAGACAGCGGCCAGAACACTGAAGCTTTCTTT. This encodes CASSLARDSGQNTEAFF.

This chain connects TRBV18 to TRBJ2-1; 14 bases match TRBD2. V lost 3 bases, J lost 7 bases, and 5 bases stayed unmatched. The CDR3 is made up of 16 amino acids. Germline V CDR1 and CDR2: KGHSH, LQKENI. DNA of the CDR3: TGTGCCAGCTCACCGAGACTAGCGGGAGGGCAAAATGAGCAGTTCTTC. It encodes CASSPRLAGGQNEQFF.

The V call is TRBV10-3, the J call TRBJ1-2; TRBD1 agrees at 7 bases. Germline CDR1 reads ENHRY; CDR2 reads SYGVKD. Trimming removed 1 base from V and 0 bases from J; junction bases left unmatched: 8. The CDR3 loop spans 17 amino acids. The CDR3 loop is CAISELRQGRANYGYTF. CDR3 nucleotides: TGTGCCATCAGTGAGTTGCGACAGGGTCGAGCTAACTATGGCTACACCTTC.

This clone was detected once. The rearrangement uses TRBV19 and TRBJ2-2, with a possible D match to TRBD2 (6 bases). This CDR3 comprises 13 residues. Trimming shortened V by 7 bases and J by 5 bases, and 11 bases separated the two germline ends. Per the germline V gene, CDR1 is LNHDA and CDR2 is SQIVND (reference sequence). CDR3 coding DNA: TGTGCCAGTACGGGGGTTGTAACCGGGGAGCTGTTTTTT. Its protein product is CASTGVVTGELFF.